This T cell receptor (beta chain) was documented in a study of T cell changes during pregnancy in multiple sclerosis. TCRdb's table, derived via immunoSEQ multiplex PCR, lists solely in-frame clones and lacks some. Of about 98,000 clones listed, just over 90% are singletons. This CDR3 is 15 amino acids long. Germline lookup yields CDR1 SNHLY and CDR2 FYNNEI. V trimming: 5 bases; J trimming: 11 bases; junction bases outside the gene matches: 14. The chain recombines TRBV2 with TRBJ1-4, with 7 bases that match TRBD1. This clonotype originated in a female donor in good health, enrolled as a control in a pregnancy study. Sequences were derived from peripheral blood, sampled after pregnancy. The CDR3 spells CASSPFQGEYIKLFF. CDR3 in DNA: TGTGCCAGCAGTCCCTTCCAGGGGGAGTATATTAAACTGTTTTTT.